This T cell receptor beta chain was captured by sequencing in a study of T-cell reconstitution after alpha-beta-depleted transplantation in children. Findings and limits, study-wide: At day 60, the high TCRbeta diversity found in some patients originated from recipient T cells and thymic progenitors that had survived. Reportedly, roughly two months post-transplant, alpha-beta T cells arose from several hundred expanded graft clones. It was newly produced T cells that mostly accounted for T-cell counts and diversity one year after transplant.

With regard to this clonotype: Its antigen remains unidentified.

Molecular barcoding with unique molecular identifiers was used for the TCRbeta library. TCRdb redid the calling of the PCR reads with MiXCR, one entry per CDR3 protein. The top ten clones hold around two fifths of a sample with hundreds of thousands of distinct CDR3 sequences, under 20% of them seen once. The germline gives CDR1 LGHNA, CDR2 YSLEER. V was cut by 1 base and J by 5 bases, with 12 bases left in between. The CDR3 consists of 15 residues. V gene TRBV4-3 combines with J gene TRBJ2-1; D may be TRBD2 (5 bases). This TCR derives from a male patient between 2 and 10 years old who had a stem cell transplant for acute lymphoblastic leukemia, so the T cells may come from the graft donor. This specimen consisted of PBMCs, mostly from graft donor cells, obtained 360 days after TCRalphabeta/CD19-depleted stem cell transplant. CDR3 amino acids: CASSQVGGLHNEQFF. In nucleotides, the CDR3 is TGCGCCAGCAGCCAAGTAGGAGGCCTCCACAATGAGCAGTTCTTC.